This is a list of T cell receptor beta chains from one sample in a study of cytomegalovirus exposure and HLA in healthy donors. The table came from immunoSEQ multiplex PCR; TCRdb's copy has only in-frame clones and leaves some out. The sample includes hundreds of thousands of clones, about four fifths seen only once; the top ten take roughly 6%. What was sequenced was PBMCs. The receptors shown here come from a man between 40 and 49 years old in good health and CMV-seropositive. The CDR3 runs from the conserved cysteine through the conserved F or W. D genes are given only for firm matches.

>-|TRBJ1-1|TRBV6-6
CASSTPQGGNTEAFF
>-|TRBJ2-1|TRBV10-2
CASKEASRSSYNEQFF
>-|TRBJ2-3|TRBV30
CAWRAASTDTQYF
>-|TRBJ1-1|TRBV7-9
CASSLSQGNTEAFF
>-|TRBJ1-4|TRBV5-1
CASSSGGGGEKLFF
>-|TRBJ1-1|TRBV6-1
CASSDGGDLF
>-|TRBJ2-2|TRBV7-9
CASSLSGNTGELFF
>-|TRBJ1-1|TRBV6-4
CASSAEGRNTEAFF
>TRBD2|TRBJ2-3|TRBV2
CASSVSSGATDTQYF
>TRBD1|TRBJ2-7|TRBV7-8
CASTPLGTGAYEQYF
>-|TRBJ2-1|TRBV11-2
CASSLRTRYNEQFF
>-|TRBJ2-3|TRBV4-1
CASSQVGGVTDTQYF
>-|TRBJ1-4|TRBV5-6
CASSLGPPGEDEKLFF
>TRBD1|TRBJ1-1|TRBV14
CASSQGQGLNTEAFF
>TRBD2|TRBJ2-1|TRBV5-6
CASSLGAGLAGNEQFF
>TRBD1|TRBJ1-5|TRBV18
CASSQSGQARQPQHF
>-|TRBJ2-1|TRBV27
CASSSGSNEQFF
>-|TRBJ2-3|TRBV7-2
CASSLEGQRIDTQYF
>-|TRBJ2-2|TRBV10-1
CASSTSDRANTGELFF
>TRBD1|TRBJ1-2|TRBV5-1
CASSLGHRDRGLDGYTF
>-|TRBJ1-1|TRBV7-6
CASSLGRGGTEAFF
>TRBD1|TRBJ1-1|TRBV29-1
CSGATGGCEAFF
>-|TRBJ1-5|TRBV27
CASSVRGNQPQHF
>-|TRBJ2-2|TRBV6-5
CAGTARRPYTGELFF
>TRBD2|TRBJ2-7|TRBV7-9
CASSWTSGREQYF
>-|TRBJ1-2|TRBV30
CAWNLGDGYTF
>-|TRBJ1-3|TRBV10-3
CAISEAGSGNTIYF
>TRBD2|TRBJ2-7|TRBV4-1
CASSQIAGDPYSYEQYF
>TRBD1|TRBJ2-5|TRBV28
CASRAGTGGETQYF
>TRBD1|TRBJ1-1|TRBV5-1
CASTLGQGAPEAFF
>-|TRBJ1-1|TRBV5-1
CASSLPRQDTEAFF
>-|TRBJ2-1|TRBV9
CASSDRGSGAHFSYNEQFF
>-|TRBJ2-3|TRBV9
CASSVESGSTDTQYF
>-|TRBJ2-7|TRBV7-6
CASSLAGGSTYEQYF
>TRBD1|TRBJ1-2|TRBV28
CASRTPGQVKAANYGYTF
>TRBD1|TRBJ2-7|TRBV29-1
CSAGQGILFYEQYF
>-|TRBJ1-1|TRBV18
CASSRTANTEAFF
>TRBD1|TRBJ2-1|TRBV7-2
CASSLVTGANNEQFF
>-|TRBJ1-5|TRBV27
CASSVGGVSNQPQHF